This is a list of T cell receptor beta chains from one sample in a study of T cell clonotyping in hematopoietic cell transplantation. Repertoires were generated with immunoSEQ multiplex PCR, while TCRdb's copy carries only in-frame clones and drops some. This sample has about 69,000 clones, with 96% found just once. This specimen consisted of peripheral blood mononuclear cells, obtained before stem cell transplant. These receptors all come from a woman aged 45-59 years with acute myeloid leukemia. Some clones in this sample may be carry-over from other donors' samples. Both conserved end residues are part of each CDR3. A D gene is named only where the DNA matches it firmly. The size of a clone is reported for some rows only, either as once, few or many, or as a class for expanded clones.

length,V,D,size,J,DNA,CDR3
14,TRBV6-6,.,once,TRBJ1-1,TGTGCCAGCAGTTATCAACGGGCCGCCAGATCAGCTTTCTTT,CASSYQRAARSAFF
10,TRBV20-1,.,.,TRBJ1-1,TGCAGTGCCGGAATGACTGAAGCTTTCTTT,CSAGMTEAFF
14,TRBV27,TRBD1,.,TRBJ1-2,TGTGCCAGCAGTCCGGCCGGGACAGGGTATGGCTACACCTTC,CASSPAGTGYGYTF
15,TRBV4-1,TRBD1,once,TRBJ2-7,TGCGCCAGCAGCCAGCCGGGACAGGGTGCCTACGAGCAGTACTTC,CASSQPGQGAYEQYF
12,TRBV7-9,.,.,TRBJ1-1,TGTGCCAGCAGCTTAATAAACACTGAAGCTTTCTTT,CASSLINTEAFF
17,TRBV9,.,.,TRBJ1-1,TGTGCCAGCAGCGTAGCTAAGGGAGGGCAGGGTGACACTGAAGCTTTCTTT,CASSVAKGGQGDTEAFF
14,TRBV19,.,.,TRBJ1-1,TGTGCCAGCTTAACCAGGGAATTCAACACTGAAGCTTTCTTT,CASLTREFNTEAFF
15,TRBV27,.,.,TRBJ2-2,TGTGCCAGCACGTACACCAGGTCAGGGGCCGGGGAGCTGTTTTTT,CASTYTRSGAGELFF
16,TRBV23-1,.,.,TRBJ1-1,TGCGCCAGCAGTCAATCCATCCGGCTTCGTCACACTGAAGCTTTCTTT,CASSQSIRLRHTEAFF
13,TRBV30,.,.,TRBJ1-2,TGTGCCTGGAGTGTAGCGGGGACGTATGGCTACACCTTC,CAWSVAGTYGYTF
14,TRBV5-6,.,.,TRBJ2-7,TGTGCCAGCAGCTCCCCTGAGGGACCCTACGAGCAGTACTTC,CASSSPEGPYEQYF
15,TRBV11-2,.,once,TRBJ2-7,TGTGCCAGCAGCTTAGGTTGGCGGGGAACCTACGAGCAGTACTTC,CASSLGWRGTYEQYF